A selection of T cell receptor beta chains follows, all from one sample in a study of technical replicates of blood from a few donors. Clones were read by immunoSEQ multiplex PCR, and TCRdb kept only the in-frame ones, dropping some. The table records tens of thousands of clones, 75% to 95% of them present only once. Sequences were obtained from T cells isolated from PBMCs. These receptors originate from a human donor in good health. Both conserved end residues are trimmed from each CDR3. The order of the fields is V gene, CDR3 protein.

>TRBV18
ASSYQGAREKLF
>TRBV7-9
ASSLGAGLADYEQY
>TRBV11-3
ASSGWTGAGYEQY
>TRBV6-5
ATRRGGGGYEQY
>TRBV9
ASSPGQGAGETQY
>TRBV5-1
ASSIQNRNTEAF
>TRBV4-2
ASSQRGQGGHEQY
>TRBV15
ATSRDRRAGRYSNQPQH
>TRBV6-5
ASSPTTYNEQF
>TRBV9
ASSVVGGNTEAF
>TRBV19
ASSPGLGGHNEQF
>TRBV2
ASFSSYTVGNTEAF
>TRBV9
ASSALGGVTEAF
>TRBV15
ATSRVSDPSSYNEQF
>TRBV10-3
AISRVRDRAYEQY
>TRBV19
ASSQRQATYNSPLH
>TRBV29-1
SVEGTGVAGELF
>TRBV4-1
ASSQVGLGETQY
>TRBV6-5
ASSGGGVEQY
>TRBV14
ASSLNRGAKGNTIY
>TRBV5-4
ASSSSVGTGYYGYT
>TRBV4-1
ASSQPTSGISTDTQY
>TRBV19
ATNPGGYEQY
>TRBV10-2
ASSATGQFKEQY
>TRBV28
ASSLGGQGAYEQY
>TRBV19
AARAAYGYT
>TRBV5-1
ASSFTGSAEAF